This record concerns one T cell receptor beta chain sequence. These data are taken from a study of blood T cell repertoires in COVID-19. The method was immunoSEQ multiplex PCR; TCRdb's version includes in-frame clones alone and lacks a portion of them. The repertoire holds about 240,000 clones, with about nine tenths as singletons. This CDR3 has 18 amino acids. The V segment lost 6 bases and the J segment 4 bases; nucleotides outside the gene matches: 23. The germline V gene encodes CDR1 SQVTM and CDR2 ANQGSEA. Material for sequencing was peripheral blood. The TCR sequence derives from a man in his 60s with acute or convalescent COVID-19. The V gene is TRBV29-1, the J gene TRBJ2-5, with 7 nucleotides matching TRBD2. CDR3 in amino acids: CSVVPRSLAGWGGETQYF. DNA of the CDR3: TGCAGCGTCGTCCCCCGGTCTTTAGCGGGCTGGGGGGGAGAGACCCAGTACTTC.